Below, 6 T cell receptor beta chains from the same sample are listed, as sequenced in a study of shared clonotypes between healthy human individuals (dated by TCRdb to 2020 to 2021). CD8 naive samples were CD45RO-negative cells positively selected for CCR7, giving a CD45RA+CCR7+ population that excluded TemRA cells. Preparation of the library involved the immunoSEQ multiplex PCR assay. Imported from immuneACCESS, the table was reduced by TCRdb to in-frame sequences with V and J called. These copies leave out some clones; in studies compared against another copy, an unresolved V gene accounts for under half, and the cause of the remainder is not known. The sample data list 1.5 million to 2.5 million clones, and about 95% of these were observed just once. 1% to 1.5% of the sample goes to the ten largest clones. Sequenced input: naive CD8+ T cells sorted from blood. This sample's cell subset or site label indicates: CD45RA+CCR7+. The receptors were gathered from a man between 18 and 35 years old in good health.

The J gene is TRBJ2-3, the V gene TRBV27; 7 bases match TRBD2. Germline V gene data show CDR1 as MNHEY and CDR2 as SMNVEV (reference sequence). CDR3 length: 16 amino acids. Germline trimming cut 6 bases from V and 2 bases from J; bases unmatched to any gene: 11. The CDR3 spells CASSEELAGLTDTQYF. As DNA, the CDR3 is TGTGCCAGCAGCGAAGAATTAGCGGGCCTCACAGATACGCAGTATTTT.

The CDR3 sequence: CARTTGTGNGYTF. The CDR3 region has the DNA TGTGCCAGAACGACCGGGACAGGGAATGGCTACACCTTC. The genes are TRBV2 and TRBJ1-2; 9 bases match TRBD1. The germline V gene has CDR1 SNHLY and CDR2 FYNNEI. V lost 9 bases, J lost 6 bases, and 8 bases stayed unmatched. The CDR3 runs 13 residues.

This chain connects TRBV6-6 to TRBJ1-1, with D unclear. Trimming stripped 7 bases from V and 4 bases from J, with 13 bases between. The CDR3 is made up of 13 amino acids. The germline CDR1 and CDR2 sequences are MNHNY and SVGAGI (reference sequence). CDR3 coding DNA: TGTGCCAGCAATGATGGGTGGGTCACTGAAGCTTTCTTT. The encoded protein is CASNDGWVTEAFF.

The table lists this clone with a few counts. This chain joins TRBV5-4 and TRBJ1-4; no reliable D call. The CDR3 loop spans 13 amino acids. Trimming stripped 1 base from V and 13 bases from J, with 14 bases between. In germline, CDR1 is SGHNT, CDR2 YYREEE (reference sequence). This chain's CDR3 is CASSLRGGLGLFF. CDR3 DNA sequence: TGTGCCAGCAGCTTGCGAGGTGGGCTTGGACTGTTTTTT. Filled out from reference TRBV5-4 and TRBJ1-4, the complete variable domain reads ETGVTQSPTHLIKTRGQQVTLRCSSQSGHNTVSWYQQALGQGPQFIFQYYREEENGRGNFPPRFSGLQFPNYSSELNVNALELDDSALYLCASSLRGGLGLFFGSGTQLSVL.

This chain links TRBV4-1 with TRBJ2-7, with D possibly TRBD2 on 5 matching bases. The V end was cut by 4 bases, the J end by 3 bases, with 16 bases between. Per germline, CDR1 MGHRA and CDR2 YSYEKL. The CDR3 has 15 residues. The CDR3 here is CASSLKWTEDYEQYF. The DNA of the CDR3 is TGCGCCAGCAGCCTGAAATGGACTGAGGACTACGAGCAGTACTTC.

CDR3 coding DNA: TGTGCCAGCAGCTTGGCGCAGGGCTACTACAATGAGCAGTTCTTC. It encodes CASSLAQGYYNEQFF. The V and J genes are TRBV7-9 and TRBJ2-1, with D perhaps TRBD1 (5 bases). V gave up 3 bases and J gave up 3 bases, with 12 bases separating them. CDR1 is SEHNR, CDR2 FQNEAQ, per germline (reference sequence). This CDR3 is 15 amino acids long.